This T cell receptor (beta chain) was recorded in a study of CD4 T cells in relation to SARS-CoV-2 and coronaviruses. Study-level information: Negative control cultures got HIV-1 Nef peptides or no peptide. Study observations and caveats: In approximately 70% of donors, memory CD4+ clonotypes crossrecognized SARS-CoV-2 and at least one common cold coronavirus spike. This crossreactivity analysis covered spike protein alone, no other viral proteins.

Generated by immunoSEQ multiplex PCR, the TCRdb table keeps only in-frame clones and is missing some. Of some 16,000 clones in the sample, about 82% are singletons; the top ten hold approximately 39%. Unexposed donor CD4+ T cells date from 2011-2018, before the COVID-19 pandemic. Isolation of CD4+ T cells took place after approximately 11 days in culture. Concerning this clone: The antigen remains undetermined.

The CDR3 spans 13 residues. Trimming pared 3 bases from V and 6 bases from J, leaving 11 bases between. Per germline, CDR1 MDHEN and CDR2 SYDVKM. This TCR was recovered from a human donor in good health. Specimen: CD4+ T cells from PBMCs, cultured in vitro. The genes are TRBV28 and TRBJ1-2, with TRBD1 as a possible D gene (5 bases). CDR3 protein: CASSFGGINGYTF. CDR3 bases: TGTGCCAGCAGTTTTGGGGGGATTAATGGCTACACCTTC.